These 8 T cell receptor beta chains share one sample of origin, sequenced in a study of Ad26.COV2.S vaccination and SARS-CoV-2 variants (dated by TCRdb to about 2021). The method was the immunoSEQ multiplex PCR assay. TCRdb provides this immuneACCESS table in a form limited to in-frame rearrangements. Some clones are lacking; in checked studies, under half of them reflect an unresolved V gene, and why the rest are absent is not known. The sample table lists approximately 360,000 clones, 83% of them with a count of one. Nearly 7.5% of the sample comes from the top ten. The treatment or condition label for this specimen denotes: around 19 received Ad26.COV2.S at low or high dose, single or two shots; five or six received placebo; per-sample allocation not given. Repertoires of vaccine and placebo recipients were sequenced from samples taken on day 63 after the first injection. This specimen was peripheral blood, taken in a trial of Ad26.COV2.S vaccine versus placebo. These TCRs come from a person between 18 and 59 years old who received the Ad26.COV2.S COVID-19 vaccine or a placebo.

This clone was seen only a few times. The chain recombines TRBV11-3 with TRBJ1-1; the match to TRBD1 covers 7 bases. The V and J ends lost 4 bases and 6 bases, in that order; junction bases with no gene match: 11. CDR1 is SGHNT and CDR2 is YENEEA in the germline V gene. There are 15 residues in the CDR3. CDR3 coding DNA: TGTGCCAGCAGCTCATGGGGACAGCAAAGCGCTGAAGCTTTCTTT. The encoded protein is CASSSWGQQSAEAFF. The complete variable domain, with remaining parts taken from reference TRBV11-3 and TRBJ1-1, reads EAGVVQSPRYKIIEKKQPVAFWCNPISGHNTLYWYLQNLGQGPELLIRYENEEAVDDSQLPKDRFSAERLKGVDSTLKIQPAELGDSAVYLCASSSWGQQSAEAFFGQGTRLTVV.

The chain joins TRBV5-1 to TRBJ1-4; D is perhaps TRBD1 (5 bases). This CDR3 comprises 13 residues. The V and J ends lost 4 bases and 6 bases respectively, with 10 bases between them. Germline V gene lookup returns CDR1 SGHRS and CDR2 YFSETQ. This CDR3 reads CASSLQGDEKLFF. As DNA, the CDR3 is TGCGCCAGCAGCCTCCAGGGCGATGAAAAACTGTTTTTT.

CDR3 nucleotides: TGTGCCAGCAGCCCACAACAGGGGCTGAACACTGAAGCTTTCTTT. This translates into CASSPQQGLNTEAFF. V usage is TRBV5-4 and J usage is TRBJ1-1, with 7 nucleotides matching TRBD1. CDR3 length: 15 amino acids. CDR1 is SGHNT and CDR2 is YYREEE in the germline V gene (reference sequence). The J segment lost 0 bases and the V segment lost 4 bases, leaving 6 bases of the junction unmatched.

The rearrangement links TRBV6-5 to TRBJ1-1, with a tentative D call TRBD1 (5 bases). The CDR3 contains 14 residues. Germline CDR1 MNHEY, CDR2 SVGAGI. Trimming stripped 6 bases from V and 0 bases from J, with 11 bases between. CDR3 sequence (DNA): TGTGCCAGCAGCTCGGACACCCTGAACACTGAAGCTTTCTTT. It is translated as CASSSDTLNTEAFF.

Here the CDR3 reads CASSPVPSTDTQYF. The CDR3 region has the DNA TGTGCCAGCAGTCCGGTCCCTAGCACAGATACGCAGTATTTT. The chain combines TRBV6-5 with TRBJ2-3; D unresolved. V lost 5 bases and J 0 bases, leaving 9 bases between the germline ends. The CDR3 extends over 14 amino acids. The germline CDR1 and CDR2 sequences are MNHEY and SVGAGI.

The genes are TRBV19 and TRBJ2-7; D not certain. The V end was cut by 1 base, the J end by 5 bases, with 12 bases between. Germline CDR1 reads LNHDA; CDR2 reads SQIVND (reference sequence). CDR3 length equals 14 residues. As DNA, the CDR3 is TGTGCCAGTAGTATAGGCCAGTCGAGGCACGAGCAGTACTTC. Its protein product is CASSIGQSRHEQYF.

This clone was seen a few times. V usage is TRBV11-2 and J usage is TRBJ2-1; 11 positions match TRBD2. The CDR3 has 15 amino acids. V dropped 4 bases and J dropped 7; count of bases not matched to a gene: 6. The germline CDR1 and CDR2 sequences are SGHAT and FQNNGV. The CDR3 bases are TGTGCCAGCAGCTCCTTAGCGGGGGGGCGGAATGAGCAGTTCTTC. Translation: CASSSLAGGRNEQFF. The full variable domain, rest sourced from reference TRBV11-2 and TRBJ2-1, is EAGVAQSPRYKIIEKRQSVAFWCNPISGHATLYWYQQILGQGPKLLIQFQNNGVVDDSQLPKDRFSAERLKGVDSTLKIQPAKLEDSAVYLCASSSLAGGRNEQFFGPGTRLTVL.

The J gene is TRBJ1-3, the V gene TRBV7-2; possibly TRBD1 for D (5 bases). The CDR3 contains 13 residues. V lost 7 bases and J lost 12, with 19 bases in between. From germline, CDR1 is SGHTA and CDR2 FQGNSA. The CDR3 region has the DNA TGTGCCAGCACCTCCCGAGCAGGGTCAGGCATATATTTT. This gives the protein CASTSRAGSGIYF.